This entry describes one T cell receptor beta chain. The antigen is unknown. Produced via immunoSEQ multiplex PCR; TCRdb's table is partial and in-frame only. The top ten hold approximately 9% of the sample, which has 30,000 to 40,000 clones, roughly 80% seen once. This sample's time point: baseline, week 1 (first vaccination visit). Described treatment: pre-vaccination baseline after standard-of-care therapy. The donors had new WHO grade 3 or 4 astrocytomas; these were IDH1-mutant and ATRX-lost. The data derive from a study of a mutant IDH1 vaccine in newly diagnosed glioma. Overall study: Former treatment meant radiotherapy, temozolomide, or both; the majority had gotten both.

Broader study findings: Altogether, around 93% of patients exhibited vaccine-induced immune responses.

Germline values: CDR1 SGHAT, CDR2 FQNNGV. V was cut by 1 base and J by 5 bases, with 8 bases left in between. This CDR3 is built from 14 residues. This sequence joins TRBV11-2 and TRBJ2-2; either TRBD1 or TRBD2 may supply D (6 bases each). Source: PBMCs, taken from a glioma patient treated with radiotherapy, temozolomide or both. This clonotype was obtained from a man between 35 and 55 years old with glioma. Some clones in this sample may be carry-over from other donors' samples. DNA for the CDR3: TGTGCCAGCAGCTTAGGAGGGGGGACCGGGGAGCTGTTTTTT. It codes for CASSLGGGTGELFF. Supplemented by reference TRBV11-2 and TRBJ2-2, the full variable domain reads EAGVAQSPRYKIIEKRQSVAFWCNPISGHATLYWYQQILGQGPKLLIQFQNNGVVDDSQLPKDRFSAERLKGVDSTLKIQPAKLEDSAVYLCASSLGGGTGELFFGEGSRLTVL.